This T cell receptor beta chain was obtained from a study of cytomegalovirus exposure and HLA in healthy donors. Both 60 Vbeta primers and 13 Jbeta primers went into the PCR. The data were produced by immunoSEQ multiplex PCR, yet TCRdb's version contains in-frame clones alone and is incomplete. The sample includes about 170,000 clones, under 75% of them seen just once. V shed 2 bases, J shed 0 bases, and the junction held 10 bases outside the gene matches. Looked up from germline, CDR1 is LGHNA and CDR2 is YNFKEQ. CDR3 length equals 17 residues. The receptor comes from a man in his forties or fifties in good health and CMV-seropositive. The V call is TRBV4-2, the J call TRBJ2-7, with 7 bases lining up with TRBD2. Sequencing was performed on PBMCs. This CDR3 is CASSQTPGLADSYEQYF. Here the CDR3 DNA reads TGTGCCAGCAGCCAAACTCCCGGGCTAGCGGACTCCTACGAGCAGTACTTC.